This T cell receptor (beta chain) was found in a study of T cell repertoires in cytomegalovirus infection. For the study at large: CMV infection plus the matching HLA type was flagged by public TCR beta signatures. The study's findings and limits: Dominant in the ex vivo response were TCR beta clonotypes restricted by HLA-C and specific for CMV. Using cumulative public TCR beta family frequency, the authors identified those who carried CMV together with the relevant HLA.

This clonotype was counted only a few times. Its cognate antigen is unknown. Each CDR3 protein gets one entry after TCRdb re-called the reads with MiXCR. This sample has more than 110,000 distinct CDR3 sequences, with 32% found just once. The CDR3 consists of 15 residues. The V end lost 1 base, the J end lost 0 bases, and 8 bases lay between the germline ends. Per the germline V gene, CDR1 is LNHDA and CDR2 is SQIVND (reference sequence). The input for sequencing was CD8+ T cells from cultured PBMCs, taken from culture after CMV antigen stimulation. The rearrangement uses TRBV19 and TRBJ2-3; tentatively, D is TRBD2 (6 bases). This sequence originates from a human donor in good health (CMV status not recorded). Some clones in this sample may be carry-over from other donors' samples. CDR3 sequence reads: CASSIGGTSTDTQYF. CDR3 bases: TGTGCCAGTAGTATAGGTGGGACTAGCACAGATACGCAGTATTTT.